Shown below are 18 T cell receptor beta chains from a single sample sequenced in a study of T cell changes during pregnancy in multiple sclerosis. Assay used: immunoSEQ multiplex PCR; TCRdb lists only in-frame clones, some missing. The sample shows tens of thousands of clones, 90% to 95% of them seen only once. Sample: CD8+ T cells from peripheral blood mononuclear cells, taken before pregnancy. These receptors all stem from a female donor with multiple sclerosis, enrolled in a pregnancy study.

This chain uses TRBV15 with TRBJ2-1; 8 bases line up with TRBD2. The CDR3 is 16 amino acids. Germline V gives CDR1 LNHNV, CDR2 YYDKDF (reference sequence). The trim removed 2 bases at V and 5 bases at J, leaving 8 bases unmatched. CDR3 in DNA: TGTGCCACCAGCAGACGTCGTGTTAGCGGGAACAATGAGCAGTTCTTC. Translating gives CATSRRRVSGNNEQFF.

The V call is TRBV9, the J call TRBJ1-1; a possible D gene is TRBD1 (5 bases). The length of the CDR3 is 13 residues. From germline, CDR1 is SGDLS and CDR2 YYNGEE. CDR3 DNA: TGTGCGTCCTCGGATAAAGGGGCTGCTGAAGCTTTCTTT. Translated: CASSDKGAAEAFF. Complete variable domain (other parts from reference TRBV9 and TRBJ1-1): DSGVTQTPKHLITATGQRVTLRCSPRSGDLSVYWYQQSLDQGLQFLIQYYNGEERAKGNILERFSAQQFPDLHSELNLSSLELGDSALYFCASSDKGAAEAFFGQGTRLTVV.

The chain joins TRBV19 to TRBJ2-7, with a weak D call TRBD2 (6 bases). Trimming cost V 5 bases and J 4 bases, with 18 bases left between them. The length of the CDR3 is 15 residues. Germline CDR1 is LNHDA and CDR2 is SQIVND (reference sequence). DNA for the CDR3: TGTGCCAGTAGTCCTCTTGGGACCCTAGCGTACGAGCAGTACTTC. It yields the protein CASSPLGTLAYEQYF.

On this clone: A junction boundary mismatches the germline segment, possibly from a read error. The chain uses TRBV28 and TRBJ2-7; D may be TRBD1 (5 bases). The CDR3 covers 17 residues. The germline V gene encodes CDR1 MDHEN and CDR2 SYDVKM. The CDR3 spells CASTLGAGFYPPDEQYF. The CDR3 DNA reads TGTGCCAGCACTTTAGGGGCCGGGTTTTATCCCCCTGACGAGCAGTACTTC.

This clone has just one count. This chain links TRBV7-6 with TRBJ1-3; 8 nucleotides match TRBD1. Germline V lookup: CDR1 SGHVS, CDR2 FNYEAQ. The CDR3 runs to 16 residues. V lost 6 bases and J lost 0; bases outside the gene matches: 7. The CDR3 sequence is CASSPNTGGSGNTIYF. For the CDR3, the DNA is TGTGCCAGCAGTCCAAATACAGGGGGCTCTGGAAACACCATATATTTT.

The genes are TRBV7-9 and TRBJ1-1; TRBD1 matches at 9 bases. V dropped 11 bases and J dropped 11; count of bases not matched to a gene: 12. CDR3 length: 12 residues. Germline CDR1 is SEHNR and CDR2 is FQNEAQ (reference sequence). Written as DNA, the CDR3 is TGTGCCGTGAGACAGGGGGACGATTTTGCTTTCTTT. Amino acids: CAVRQGDDFAFF.

The V and J genes are TRBV2 and TRBJ2-5; D perhaps matches TRBD1 (6 bases). The length of the CDR3 is 12 residues. The V end was cut by 7 bases, the J end by 1 base, with 7 bases between. Germline V gene sequence: CDR1 SNHLY, CDR2 FYNNEI. Here the CDR3 reads CASTGVQETQYF. Written as DNA, the CDR3 is TGTGCCAGCACAGGGGTCCAAGAGACCCAGTACTTC.

V usage is TRBV19 and J usage is TRBJ2-1; 10 bases align to TRBD2. The ends lost 3 bases at V and 5 bases at J; junction bases unmatched: 4. Per the germline V gene, CDR1 is LNHDA and CDR2 is SQIVND (reference sequence). The CDR3 totals 15 residues. DNA of the CDR3: TGTGCCAGTAGTATCTGGCTAGCGGGGGACAATGAGCAGTTCTTC. Amino acids: CASSIWLAGDNEQFF. Supplemented by reference TRBV19 and TRBJ2-1, the full variable domain reads DGGITQSPKYLFRKEGQNVTLSCEQNLNHDAMYWYRQDPGQGLRLIYYSQIVNDFQKGDIAEGYSVSREKKESFPLTVTSAQKNPTAFYLCASSIWLAGDNEQFFGPGTRLTVL.

This sequence joins TRBV5-1 and TRBJ1-1; possible D gene TRBD1, 5 bases. There are 12 residues in the CDR3. Germline assignment: CDR1 SGHRS and CDR2 YFSETQ. The ends were cut back, 3 bases at V and 7 bases at J, with 10 bases in the middle. The CDR3 is CASSWRDGEAFF. The CDR3 nucleotides are TGCGCCAGCAGCTGGAGGGACGGTGAAGCTTTCTTT.

The gene calls are TRBV5-1 and TRBJ2-7; 14 nucleotides match TRBD2. Unmatched junction bases numbered 9, after V lost 4 bases and J lost 3 bases. Germline CDR1 reads SGHRS; CDR2 reads YFSETQ. The CDR3 is 17 amino acids. In nucleotides, the CDR3 is TGCGCCAGCAGCCGTGGACTAGCGGGAGGCCCTGGCTACGAGCAGTACTTC. It encodes CASSRGLAGGPGYEQYF.

The rearrangement uses TRBV7-2 and TRBJ2-1; TRBD2 matches at 10 bases. CDR1 and CDR2 from the germline V gene are SGHTA and FQGNSA. The CDR3 spans 16 residues. V shed 6 bases and J 0 bases; nucleotides not matched to a gene: 5. The CDR3 nucleotides read TGTGCCAGCAGGGTTAGACTAGCGGGCTCCTACAATGAGCAGTTCTTC. Translation gives CASRVRLAGSYNEQFF.

The chain recombines TRBV28 with TRBJ1-5, with D maybe TRBD1 (6 bases). The V gene lost 5 bases and the J gene lost 9 bases, with 20 bases spanning the gap. Per the germline V gene, CDR1 is MDHEN and CDR2 is SYDVKM. The CDR3 runs to 15 residues. Here the CDR3 reads CASSTPDSLRGPQHF. The CDR3 region has the DNA TGTGCCAGCAGTACCCCGGACAGCCTACGGGGGCCCCAGCATTTT.

The chain employs TRBV4-1 and TRBJ2-6, with a tentative D call TRBD2 (6 bases). Germline assignment: CDR1 MGHRA and CDR2 YSYEKL. The length of the CDR3 is 20 residues. The V end lost 1 base, the J end lost 0 bases, and 19 bases lay between the germline ends. The CDR3 protein is CASSQAPRGSLSSGANVLTF. CDR3 DNA sequence: TGCGCCAGCAGCCAAGCCCCCCGGGGGAGTCTAAGCTCTGGGGCCAACGTCCTGACTTTC.

Only a few counts were recorded for this clone. This sequence joins TRBV4-2 and TRBJ1-1, with a possible D match to TRBD1 (5 bases). Trimming pared 6 bases from V and 2 bases from J, leaving 10 bases between. Germline V gives CDR1 LGHNA, CDR2 YNFKEQ. The CDR3 is 13 residues long. The CDR3 DNA is TGTGCCAGCAGGGGAACAGGAAACACTGAAGCTTTCTTT. Translated: CASRGTGNTEAFF.

The rearrangement links TRBV5-6 to TRBJ2-5; TRBD2 matches at 7 bases. The last part of the DNA fits TRBJ2-7 better; the J call may be wrong. This CDR3 spans 15 amino acids. From germline, CDR1 is SGHDT and CDR2 YYEEEE. The CDR3: CASSLGRRESYEQYF. The CDR3 DNA reads as TGTGCCAGCAGCTTGGGTCGGCGGGAGTCTTACGAGCAGTACTTC.

Of note for this clone: The sample has other DNA sequences that encode this CDR3 too. The chain couples TRBV19 to TRBJ2-1, with 7 bases aligning to TRBD2. The CDR3 length is 14 residues. Germline CDR1 LNHDA, CDR2 SQIVND (reference sequence). V shed 3 bases and J 1 base; nucleotides not matched to a gene: 0. CDR3 nucleotide sequence: TGTGCCAGTAGTATTAGCGGGTCCTACAATGAGCAGTTCTTC. Translated, it gives CASSISGSYNEQFF. The complete variable domain, with remaining parts taken from reference TRBV19 and TRBJ2-1, reads DGGITQSPKYLFRKEGQNVTLSCEQNLNHDAMYWYRQDPGQGLRLIYYSQIVNDFQKGDIAEGYSVSREKKESFPLTVTSAQKNPTAFYLCASSISGSYNEQFFGPGTRLTVL.

J is TRBJ2-7 and V is TRBV5-1; 7 nucleotides line up with TRBD1. The V and J ends lost 0 bases and 3 bases, in that order; junction bases with no gene match: 3. CDR1 and CDR2 from the germline V gene are SGHRS and YFSETQ. CDR3 length equals 14 residues. The CDR3 nucleotides read TGCGCCAGCAGCTTGGTAACAGGGGACTACGAGCAGTACTTC. Protein product: CASSLVTGDYEQYF.

The chain carries TRBV28 and TRBJ2-7, with 11 bases matching TRBD2. The V gene end was trimmed by 5 bases and the J gene end by 5 bases; junction bases not matched to a gene: 8. Germline V gene data show CDR1 as MDHEN and CDR2 as SYDVKM. The length of the CDR3 is 15 residues. The CDR3 sequence: CASSPLAGDRNEQYF. CDR3 sequence (DNA): TGTGCCAGCAGTCCACTAGCGGGAGACCGGAACGAGCAGTACTTC.